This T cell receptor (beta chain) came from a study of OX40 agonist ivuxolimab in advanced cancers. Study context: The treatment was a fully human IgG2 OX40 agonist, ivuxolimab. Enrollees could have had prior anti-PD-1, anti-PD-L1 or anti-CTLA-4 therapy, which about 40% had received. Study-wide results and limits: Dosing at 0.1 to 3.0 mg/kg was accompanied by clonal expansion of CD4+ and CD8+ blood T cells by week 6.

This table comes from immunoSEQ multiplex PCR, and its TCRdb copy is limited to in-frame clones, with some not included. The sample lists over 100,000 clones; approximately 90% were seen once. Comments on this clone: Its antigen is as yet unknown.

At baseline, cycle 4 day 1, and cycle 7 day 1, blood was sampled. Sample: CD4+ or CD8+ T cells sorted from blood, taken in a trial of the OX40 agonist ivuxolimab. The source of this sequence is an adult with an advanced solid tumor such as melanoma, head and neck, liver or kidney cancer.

This chain's CDR3 is CSVEQPMSRNEQFF. CDR3 in DNA: TGCAGCGTCGAACAGCCCATGTCGCGGAATGAGCAGTTCTTC. V is TRBV29-1 and J is TRBJ2-1; D remains ambiguous. The V end was cut by 6 bases, the J end by 7 bases, with 19 bases between. The CDR3 totals 14 residues. The V gene's germline CDR1 is SQVTM and CDR2 ANQGSEA.